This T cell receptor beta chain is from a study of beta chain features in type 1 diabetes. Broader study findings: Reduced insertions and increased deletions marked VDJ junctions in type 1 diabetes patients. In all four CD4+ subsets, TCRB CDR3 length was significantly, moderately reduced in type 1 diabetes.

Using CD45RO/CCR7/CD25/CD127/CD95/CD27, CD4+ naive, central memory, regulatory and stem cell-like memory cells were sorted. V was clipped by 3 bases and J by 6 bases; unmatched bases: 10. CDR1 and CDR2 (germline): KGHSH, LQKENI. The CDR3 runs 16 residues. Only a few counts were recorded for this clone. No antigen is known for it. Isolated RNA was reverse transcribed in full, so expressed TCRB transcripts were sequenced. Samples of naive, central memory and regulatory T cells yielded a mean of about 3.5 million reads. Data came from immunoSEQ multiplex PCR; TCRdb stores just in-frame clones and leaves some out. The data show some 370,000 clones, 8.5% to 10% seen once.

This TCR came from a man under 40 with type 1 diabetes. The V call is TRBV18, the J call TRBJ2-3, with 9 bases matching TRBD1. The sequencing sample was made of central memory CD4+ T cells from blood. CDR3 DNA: TGTGCCAGCTCACCCTTACGGGACAGGGTGTCGGATACGCAGTATTTT. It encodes CASSPLRDRVSDTQYF.